One sample yielded the 14 T cell receptor beta chains listed below, sequenced in a study of tissue T cells after allogeneic stem cell transplantation. Clones were read by immunoSEQ multiplex PCR, and TCRdb kept only the in-frame ones, dropping some. This table holds more than 7,500 clones, 60% to 75% found once. Sequenced material: tissue from the ileum, taken at autopsy. The receptors stem from a woman aged 18-50 years with breast cancer.

The CDR3 DNA is TGCGCCAGCAGCCAAGATCGAGGGAGGGCCTTCTACTCCTACGAGCAGTACTTC. Protein sequence: CASSQDRGRAFYSYEQYF. The chain recombines TRBV4-3 with TRBJ2-7; 7 positions agree with TRBD2. There are 18 residues in the CDR3. Germline lookup yields CDR1 LGHNA and CDR2 YSLEER. J was trimmed by 0 bases and V by 0 bases; bases with no gene match: 11.

CDR3 sequence reads: CASSLEAAQTQYF. The CDR3 DNA is TGCGCCAGCAGCTTGGAGGCAGCGCAGACCCAGTACTTC. The chain links TRBV5-1 to TRBJ2-5; no reliable D call. The CDR3 spans 13 residues. Trimming shortened V by 0 bases and J by 6 bases, and 9 bases separated the two germline ends. The germline V gene encodes CDR1 SGHRS and CDR2 YFSETQ.

The chain uses TRBV25-1 and TRBJ2-3; D tentatively reads TRBD1 or TRBD2 (5 bases each). This CDR3 is 14 amino acids long. Germline assignment: CDR1 MGHDK and CDR2 SYGVNS. The V end was cut by 6 bases, the J end by 4 bases, with 14 bases between. The CDR3 spells CASRIGATADTQYF. Here the CDR3 DNA reads TGTGCCAGCAGGATCGGGGCTACGGCAGATACGCAGTATTTT.

J is TRBJ2-3 and V is TRBV9, with 8 bases matching TRBD2. The V gene's germline CDR1 is SGDLS and CDR2 YYNGEE. After removal of 3 bases from V and 7 bases from J, the junction contained 4 bases not matched to a gene. The CDR3 is made up of 13 amino acids. The CDR3 nucleotides read TGTGCCAGCAGCGCGGGGGGGGACAATACGCAGTATTTT. It encodes CASSAGGDNTQYF.

The CDR3 nucleotides read TGTGCTAGTGGGGAATCGGGGCCAGATACGCAGTATTTT. Amino acid sequence: CASGESGPDTQYF. V usage is TRBV12-5 and J usage is TRBJ2-3; possibly TRBD1 or TRBD2 for D (5 bases each). Germline V lookup: CDR1 LGHNT, CDR2 FRNRAP. V shed 6 bases and J shed 4 bases, with 11 bases lying between them. The CDR3 extends over 13 amino acids.

The rearrangement joins TRBV20-1 to TRBJ2-7; D remains unclear. CDR3 length equals 12 residues. Germline V gives CDR1 DFQATT, CDR2 SNEGSKA (reference sequence). Trimming left V 3 bases short and J 6 bases short, with 12 bases between. CDR3 residues: CSASGLSSEQYF. The CDR3 region has the DNA TGCAGTGCTAGTGGGTTATCGAGCGAGCAGTACTTC.

CDR3 nucleotide sequence: TGTGCTAGTGGTCCCTGGGACAGGGGAACCGGGGAGCTGTTTTTT. Translated, it gives CASGPWDRGTGELFF. This chain uses TRBV12-5 with TRBJ2-2, with 10 bases lining up with TRBD1. Per germline, CDR1 LGHNT and CDR2 FRNRAP. This CDR3 has 15 residues. Trimming took 5 bases from V and 5 from J; bases not matched to a gene: 5.

The genes are TRBV29-1 and TRBJ2-7; 14 bases align to TRBD2. Trimming removed 6 bases from V and 2 bases from J; junction bases left unmatched: 3. The CDR3 is made up of 14 amino acids. CDR1 SQVTM and CDR2 ANQGSEA come from the germline V gene. The CDR3: CSVGTSGGPYEQYF. DNA of the CDR3: TGCAGCGTGGGGACTAGCGGGGGCCCCTACGAGCAGTACTTC.

CDR3 DNA sequence: TGTGCCAGCTCACCACAGGGACAGGGGGCCCACGAGCAGTACTTC. It yields the protein CASSPQGQGAHEQYF. The chain recombines TRBV18 with TRBJ2-7; TRBD1 agrees at 12 bases. This CDR3 is 15 amino acids long. CDR1 and CDR2 from the germline V gene are KGHSH and LQKENI. V shed 1 base and J 5 bases; nucleotides not matched to a gene: 3.

The chain combines TRBV5-1 with TRBJ2-3; D is undetermined. CDR3 length equals 13 residues. Per germline, CDR1 SGHRS and CDR2 YFSETQ. V was clipped by 5 bases and J by 6 bases, with 13 bases between them. The CDR3 protein is CASRVSFVDTQYF. CDR3 bases: TGCGCCAGCAGGGTATCCTTTGTTGATACGCAGTATTTT.

The chain links TRBV19 to TRBJ1-5; D may be TRBD1 (5 bases). The V gene lost 8 bases and the J gene lost 5 bases, with 13 bases spanning the gap. Germline CDR1 reads LNHDA; CDR2 reads SQIVND (reference sequence). The CDR3 spans 13 residues. CDR3 residues: CASGTDVHQPQHF. The CDR3 nucleotides read TGTGCCAGTGGGACTGACGTTCATCAGCCCCAGCATTTT.

The gene calls are TRBV7-2 and TRBJ2-1, with TRBD1 identical over 7 bases. The CDR3 is made up of 13 amino acids. J lost 5 bases, V lost 6 bases, and 4 bases had no gene match. Germline CDR1 and CDR2: SGHTA and FQGNSA. The CDR3 bases are TGTGCCAGCAGAGAGGGGGCAAACAATGAGCAGTTCTTC. Encoded protein: CASREGANNEQFF.

J is TRBJ2-4 and V is TRBV9, with D tentatively TRBD1 (6 bases). Trimming stripped 0 bases from V and 8 bases from J, with 15 bases between. CDR1 is SGDLS, CDR2 YYNGEE, per germline. The CDR3 loop spans 15 amino acids. CDR3 residues: CASSVGGPDWDIQYF. The CDR3 DNA reads TGTGCCAGCAGCGTAGGGGGGCCGGACTGGGACATTCAGTACTTC.

The chain carries TRBV14 and TRBJ2-7; TRBD1 matches 9 bases. Germline values: CDR1 SGHDN, CDR2 FVKESK. V dropped 4 bases and J dropped 2; count of bases not matched to a gene: 15. The CDR3 spans 18 residues. CDR3 protein: CASSPFRGRDRDTYEQYF. CDR3 nucleotides: TGTGCCAGCAGCCCCTTCCGGGGTCGGGACAGGGACACCTACGAGCAGTACTTC.